The rows below give T cell receptor beta chains drawn from one sample of a study of CD8 T cells in Susac syndrome. Each CDR3 protein gets one entry after TCRdb re-called the immunoSEQ multiplex PCR reads with MiXCR. The table lists around 130,000 distinct CDR3 sequences, about 95% of them singletons, with approximately 0.11% in the top ten. Sequencing was done on a sample of CD4+ T cells from PBMCs. The receptors originated from a human donor with multiple sclerosis. Both conserved end residues are part of each CDR3. Fields, in order: V gene, CDR3 protein.

V gene: TRBV28; CDR3 protein: CASRSGNTGELFF
V gene: TRBV25-1; CDR3 protein: CASKSLAGVTETQYF
V gene: TRBV18; CDR3 protein: CASSPPVRTAYEQYF
V gene: TRBV27; CDR3 protein: CASSTFRQKNEQYF
V gene: TRBV9; CDR3 protein: CASSGTGGLNYGYTF
V gene: TRBV27; CDR3 protein: CASSPSRTSREQYF
V gene: TRBV11-2; CDR3 protein: CASTGGRGGRRVTDTQYF
V gene: TRBV9; CDR3 protein: CASSFSVAPYEQYF
V gene: TRBV27; CDR3 protein: CASSKIPAHEQYF
V gene: TRBV20-1; CDR3 protein: CSARDYGQRGTGELFF
V gene: TRBV29-1; CDR3 protein: CSGKTGAYEQYF
V gene: TRBV29-1; CDR3 protein: CSSEGPGVNTEAFF
V gene: TRBV28; CDR3 protein: CASSPGTANYGYTF
V gene: TRBV20-1; CDR3 protein: CSARDTAGRRNQPQHF
V gene: TRBV27; CDR3 protein: CASSWRSAGGETQYF
V gene: TRBV9; CDR3 protein: CASSAQPGLADGAQFF
V gene: TRBV20-1; CDR3 protein: CSAPVHTF
V gene: TRBV20-1; CDR3 protein: CSAQKGGDTQYF
V gene: TRBV12-3/TRBV12-4; CDR3 protein: CASSRDSANSPLHF
V gene: TRBV3-1; CDR3 protein: CASSLVGRRDTQYF
V gene: TRBV10-3; CDR3 protein: CATTSGGSTDTQYF
V gene: TRBV2; CDR3 protein: CASRKLAGLQETQYF
V gene: TRBV3-1; CDR3 protein: CASSQQYEQYF
V gene: TRBV5-1; CDR3 protein: CASSPPGRSQETQYF
V gene: TRBV23-1; CDR3 protein: CASSQSNVGLAGPYEQYF
V gene: TRBV15; CDR3 protein: CATTRAQETQYF
V gene: TRBV2; CDR3 protein: CASTVAGEGYGYTF
V gene: TRBV7-3; CDR3 protein: CASSPGGVGYTF
V gene: TRBV7-2; CDR3 protein: CASRVAGGQETQYF
V gene: TRBV12-3/TRBV12-4; CDR3 protein: CASSLGDSYNSPLHF
V gene: TRBV2; CDR3 protein: CASATGLGNEQFF
V gene: TRBV20-1; CDR3 protein: CSVVAGGFSYNEQFF
V gene: TRBV28; CDR3 protein: CAVLDGEANYGYTF
V gene: TRBV3-1; CDR3 protein: CASSQLRGYEQYF
V gene: TRBV7-2; CDR3 protein: CASSLTGNGETQYF
V gene: TRBV5-1; CDR3 protein: CASNEGGRANYGYTF
V gene: TRBV7-2; CDR3 protein: CASSLQGGTDTQYF
V gene: TRBV19; CDR3 protein: CASSIQGGSSYEQYF
V gene: TRBV5-1; CDR3 protein: CASKKWGAEINEKLFF
V gene: TRBV7-9; CDR3 protein: CASSPRGSVTYEQYF